Listed here are 25 T cell receptor beta chains from one sample, sequenced in a study of cytomegalovirus exposure and HLA in healthy donors. 60 Vbeta and 13 Jbeta primers were used in PCR. TCRdb's copy holds only in-frame clones and misses some; the assay was immunoSEQ multiplex PCR. The table shows around 150,000 clones, with about 87% occurring only once. The sequencing sample was made of PBMCs. These receptors were taken from a woman aged 25-40 years in good health and CMV-seronegative.

This clone was picked up one time. V gene TRBV27 combines with J gene TRBJ1-1; D uncertain. The CDR3 is 14 residues long. The germline gives CDR1 MNHEY, CDR2 SMNVEV (reference sequence). V was shortened by 7 bases and J by 1 base, with 13 bases between the two germline ends. CDR3 bases: TGTGCCAGCATTAGCCCCCTTCGGAACACTGAAGCTTTCTTT. Translating gives CASISPLRNTEAFF.

J is TRBJ1-5 and V is TRBV6-5; TRBD1 agrees at 7 bases. CDR3 length: 16 amino acids. The V segment lost 4 bases and the J segment 0 bases; nucleotides outside the gene matches: 6. Germline V lookup: CDR1 MNHEY, CDR2 SVGAGI. The CDR3 DNA is TGTGCCAGCAGTTCCGGGACAGTCGATAGCAATCAGCCCCAGCATTTT. It yields the protein CASSSGTVDSNQPQHF.

This clone was recorded only once. This sequence joins TRBV5-1 and TRBJ1-2; D may be TRBD1 (5 bases). Germline V gene data show CDR1 as SGHRS and CDR2 as YFSETQ. V lost 5 bases, J lost 5 bases, and 19 bases lay in between. CDR3 size: 15 residues. The CDR3 bases are TGCGCCAGCAGAGAAGGACATTCGTATGATTATGGCTACACCTTC. Its protein product is CASREGHSYDYGYTF.

This clone was counted only a few times. The DNA for the CDR3 is TGTGCCAGCAGCAGACAGGGGGGAAGCAATCAGCCCCAGCATTTT. Amino acids: CASSRQGGSNQPQHF. This chain uses TRBV5-6 with TRBJ1-5, with 9 bases lining up with TRBD1. The V segment lost 4 bases and the J segment 1 base; nucleotides outside the gene matches: 3. CDR1 and CDR2 (germline): SGHDT, YYEEEE. This CDR3 spans 15 amino acids.

A word on this clone: The junction does not match germline at one end; this may be a read error. The chain is built from TRBV19 and TRBJ1-5; tentative D call: TRBD1 (5 bases). Germline V gives CDR1 LNHDA, CDR2 SQIVND (reference sequence). This CDR3 comprises 12 residues. The CDR3 bases are TGTGCCAGTAGAATAGTGGGGGGACCCCAGCATTTT. It codes for CASRIVGGPQHF.

In its sample, this clone was seen a few times. V gene TRBV14 combines with J gene TRBJ2-1; TRBD2 agrees at 11 bases. The junction had 15 bases not matched to a gene; V was cut back by 3 bases and J by 2 bases. There are 20 residues in the CDR3. The germline V gene has CDR1 SGHDN and CDR2 FVKESK. As DNA, the CDR3 is TGTGCCAGCAGCCAGCGAAGCCAATTAGCGGGAGGGATTCCCTACAATGAGCAGTTCTTC. Protein: CASSQRSQLAGGIPYNEQFF.

The gene calls are TRBV4-3 and TRBJ2-6, with D unclear. The germline V gene has CDR1 LGHNA and CDR2 YSLEER. This CDR3 is 19 amino acids long. Trimming stripped 1 base from V and 0 bases from J, with 16 bases between. The CDR3 spells CASSQATLDMFSGANVLTF. CDR3 nucleotide sequence: TGCGCCAGCAGCCAAGCTACCCTCGACATGTTCTCTGGGGCCAACGTCCTGACTTTC.

The V call is TRBV6-1, the J call TRBJ2-3, with 7 nucleotides matching TRBD1. The CDR3 has 14 amino acids. Germline V CDR1 and CDR2: MNHNS, SASEGT. The ends lost 5 bases at V and 3 bases at J; junction bases unmatched: 5. The CDR3 loop is CASSPRDSTDTQYF. CDR3 nucleotides: TGTGCCAGCAGTCCCCGGGACAGTACAGATACGCAGTATTTT.

This clone appeared once. The chain combines TRBV30 with TRBJ1-2, with D possibly matching TRBD1 (5 bases). This CDR3 contains 15 residues. The ends were cut back, 2 bases at V and 5 bases at J, with 18 bases in the middle. CDR1 GTSNPN and CDR2 SVGIG come from the germline V gene (reference sequence). The CDR3 protein is CAWSRIVAGIYGYTF. The CDR3 nucleotides are TGTGCCTGGAGTCGGATAGTCGCAGGGATATATGGCTACACCTTC.

The chain employs TRBV10-2 and TRBJ2-5; 11 nucleotides align to TRBD2. The ends lost 1 base at V and 5 bases at J; junction bases unmatched: 9. Germline values: CDR1 WSHSY, CDR2 SAAADI. This CDR3 contains 17 residues. CDR3: CASSEWHLTSGVETQYF. Here the CDR3 DNA reads TGCGCCAGCAGTGAGTGGCACTTGACTAGCGGGGTTGAGACCCAGTACTTC.

The chain carries TRBV5-1 and TRBJ2-7; 9 bases map to TRBD1. J lost 1 base, V lost 4 bases, and 12 bases had no gene match. Germline V gene lookup returns CDR1 SGHRS and CDR2 YFSETQ. This CDR3 has 17 residues. CDR3 amino acids: CASSRQPGTGISYEQYF. The DNA for the CDR3 is TGCGCCAGCAGCCGTCAACCCGGGACAGGGATTTCCTACGAGCAGTACTTC. The variable domain in full, with the rest retrieved from reference TRBV5-1 and TRBJ2-7, is KAGVTQTPRYLIKTRGQQVTLSCSPISGHRSVSWYQQTPGQGLQFLFEYFSETQRNKGNFPGRFSGRQFSNSRSEMNVSTLELGDSALYLCASSRQPGTGISYEQYFGPGTRLTVT.

This CDR3 reads CASSINPGTGGNEQFF. CDR3 bases: TGTGCCAGCAGCATTAACCCCGGGACAGGGGGCAATGAGCAGTTCTTC. The chain joins TRBV7-7 to TRBJ2-1; TRBD1 matches at 11 bases. The J segment lost 6 bases and the V segment lost 5 bases, leaving 9 bases of the junction unmatched. CDR1 and CDR2 (germline): SSHAT, FNYEAQ (reference sequence). The CDR3 is 16 residues long.

The CDR3 sequence: CASSYYTGRSDTQYF. For the CDR3, the DNA is TGTGCCAGCAGTTACTACACAGGGCGGTCAGATACGCAGTATTTT. This chain uses TRBV6-6 with TRBJ2-3, with D perhaps matching TRBD1 (6 bases). Looked up from germline, CDR1 is MNHNY and CDR2 is SVGAGI (reference sequence). Between the trimmed V and J ends, which lost 1 base and 4 bases, there was a span of 12 bases. CDR3 length equals 15 residues.

The chain couples TRBV7-2 to TRBJ2-7, with TRBD2 identical over 11 bases. The CDR3 sequence is 15 residues long. The J segment lost 3 bases and the V segment lost 1 base, leaving 2 bases of the junction unmatched. The V gene's germline CDR1 is SGHTA and CDR2 FQGNSA. CDR3 nucleotides: TGTGCCAGCAGCTTAGTAGCGGGAGGGCTCTACGAGCAGTACTTC. Translation: CASSLVAGGLYEQYF.

V is TRBV21-1 and J is TRBJ1-3; whether TRBD1, the table's D call, matches the DNA was not checked. TRBV21-1 is termed a pseudogene. The CDR3 length is 16 residues. The CDR3 nucleotides read TGTGCCAGCAGCAAATTAAGAACAGACTCTGGAAACACCATATATTTT. Translating it yields CASSKLRTDSGNTIYF.

The CDR3 loop reads CASSKSGRRASYEQYF. The DNA for the CDR3 is TGTGCCAGCAGCAAATCTGGGAGGCGGGCCTCCTACGAGCAGTACTTC. The gene calls are TRBV21-1 and TRBJ2-7; the table's D call, TRBD2, was not checked against the DNA. TRBV21-1 is a pseudogene segment. The CDR3 extends over 16 amino acids.

A remark on this clone: At one end the junction does not follow the germline gene, possibly because of a read error. This chain links TRBV5-1 with TRBJ2-1; 11 bases agree with TRBD2. CDR1 and CDR2 (germline): SGHRS, YFSETQ. The CDR3 runs to 16 residues. In nucleotides, the CDR3 is TGCGCCAGCGGCTTATTCGGGACTAGCGGATACAATGAGCAGTTCTTC. As protein: CASGLFGTSGYNEQFF.

This clone turned up a few times. V gene TRBV5-5 combines with J gene TRBJ1-1, with a possible D match to TRBD1 (5 bases). Germline V gene sequence: CDR1 SGHKS, CDR2 YYEKEE (reference sequence). The CDR3 has 14 residues. Trimming pared 4 bases from V and 7 bases from J, leaving 17 bases between. In DNA form, the CDR3 reads TGTGCCAGCAGCAGGGGACTCCAGGACCGTGAAGCTTTCTTT. Residues: CASSRGLQDREAFF.

Only a few counts were recorded for this clone. The genes are TRBV19 and TRBJ2-3, with D possibly being TRBD1 (6 bases). CDR1 and CDR2 from the germline V gene are LNHDA and SQIVND (reference sequence). V lost 6 bases to trimming and J lost 2 bases, with 21 bases between them. This CDR3 comprises 17 residues. CDR3: CASRLATGLGATDTQYF. The CDR3 nucleotides are TGTGCCAGTAGACTCGCAACAGGGTTAGGGGCCACAGATACGCAGTATTTT.

The CDR3 sequence is CAISGLAGVDFGEQYF. The CDR3 DNA is TGTGCCATCAGTGGGCTAGCGGGAGTGGATTTCGGGGAGCAGTACTTC. V and J are TRBV10-3 and TRBJ2-7; TRBD2 agrees at 10 bases. Per germline, CDR1 ENHRY and CDR2 SYGVKD. The ends lost 4 bases at V and 7 bases at J; junction bases unmatched: 13. The CDR3 length is 16 residues.

V usage is TRBV6-1 and J usage is TRBJ1-2; D not resolved. CDR1 is MNHNS, CDR2 SASEGT, per germline. Deletions cut 4 bases from V and 6 bases from J, with 6 bases between. The CDR3 covers 11 residues. CDR3 region: CASSGSNGYTF. The CDR3 DNA reads as TGTGCCAGCAGTGGATCTAATGGCTACACCTTC.

This chain connects TRBV9 to TRBJ2-3; the match to TRBD2 covers 16 bases. The trim removed 3 bases at V and 0 bases at J, leaving 16 bases unmatched. The CDR3 spans 22 residues. Germline loops: CDR1 SGDLS, CDR2 YYNGEE. CDR3 residues: CASSATIGTSGGEQRSTDTQYF. As DNA, the CDR3 is TGTGCCAGCAGCGCTACGATCGGGACTAGCGGGGGGGAACAAAGAAGCACAGATACGCAGTATTTT.

The chain links TRBV5-4 to TRBJ2-1, with D maybe TRBD2 (5 bases). Germline V gives CDR1 SGHNT, CDR2 YYREEE (reference sequence). The CDR3 length is 15 residues. Trimming took 0 bases from V and 0 from J, leaving 7 bases between them. The CDR3 bases are TGTGCCAGCAGCTTGGGAGGGAGCTCCTACAATGAGCAGTTCTTC. Protein sequence: CASSLGGSSYNEQFF. Together with reference TRBV5-4 and TRBJ2-1, the CDR3 gives the full variable domain: ETGVTQSPTHLIKTRGQQVTLRCSSQSGHNTVSWYQQALGQGPQFIFQYYREEENGRGNFPPRFSGLQFPNYSSELNVNALELDDSALYLCASSLGGSSYNEQFFGPGTRLTVL.

The V gene is TRBV29-1, the J gene TRBJ2-7; tentative D call: TRBD1 (6 bases). Germline V lookup: CDR1 SQVTM, CDR2 ANQGSEA. This CDR3 is 14 amino acids long. Trimming took 5 bases from V and 2 from J, leaving 16 bases between them. CDR3 sequence reads: CSVCTGTGTYEQYF. DNA of the CDR3: TGCAGCGTTTGTACAGGGACGGGGACCTACGAGCAGTACTTC.

The chain employs TRBV9 and TRBJ2-1; 15 nucleotides line up with TRBD2. With 0 bases clipped from V and 2 bases from J, the junction kept 9 bases outside the gene matches. This CDR3 is built from 20 residues. Germline V gene lookup returns CDR1 SGDLS and CDR2 YYNGEE. Here the CDR3 reads CASSVGGGLAGGGAYNEQFF. CDR3 sequence (DNA): TGTGCCAGCAGCGTAGGGGGAGGACTAGCGGGAGGGGGGGCCTACAATGAGCAGTTCTTC.